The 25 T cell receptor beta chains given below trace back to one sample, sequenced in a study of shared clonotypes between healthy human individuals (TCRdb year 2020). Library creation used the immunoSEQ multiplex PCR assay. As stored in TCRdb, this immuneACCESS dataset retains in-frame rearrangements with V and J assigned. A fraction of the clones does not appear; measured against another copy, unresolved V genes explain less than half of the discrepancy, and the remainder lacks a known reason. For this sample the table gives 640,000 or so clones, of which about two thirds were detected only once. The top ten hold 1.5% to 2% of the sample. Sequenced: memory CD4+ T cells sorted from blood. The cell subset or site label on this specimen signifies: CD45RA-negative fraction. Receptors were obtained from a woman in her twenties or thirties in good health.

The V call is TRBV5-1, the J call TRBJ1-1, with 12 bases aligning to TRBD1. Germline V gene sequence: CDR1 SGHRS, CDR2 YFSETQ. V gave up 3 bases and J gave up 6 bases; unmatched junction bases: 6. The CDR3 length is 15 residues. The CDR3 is CASSSTRDRGPEAFF. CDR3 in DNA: TGCGCCAGCAGCTCCACCCGGGACAGGGGGCCTGAAGCTTTCTTT. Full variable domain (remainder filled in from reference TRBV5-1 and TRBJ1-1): KAGVTQTPRYLIKTRGQQVTLSCSPISGHRSVSWYQQTPGQGLQFLFEYFSETQRNKGNFPGRFSGRQFSNSRSEMNVSTLELGDSALYLCASSSTRDRGPEAFFGQGTRLTVV.

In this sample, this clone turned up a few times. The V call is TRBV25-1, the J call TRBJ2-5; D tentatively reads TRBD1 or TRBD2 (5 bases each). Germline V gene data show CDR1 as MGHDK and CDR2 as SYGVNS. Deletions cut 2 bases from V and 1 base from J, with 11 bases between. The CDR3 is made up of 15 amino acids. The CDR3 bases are TGTGCCAGCAGTGAACCGGGACCGCCCCAAGAGACCCAGTACTTC. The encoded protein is CASSEPGPPQETQYF.

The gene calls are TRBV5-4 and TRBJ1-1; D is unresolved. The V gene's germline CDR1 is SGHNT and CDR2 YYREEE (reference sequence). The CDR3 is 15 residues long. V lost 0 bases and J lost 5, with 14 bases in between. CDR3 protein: CASSLGGQLWTEAFF. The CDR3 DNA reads TGTGCCAGCAGCTTGGGAGGCCAATTATGGACTGAAGCTTTCTTT.

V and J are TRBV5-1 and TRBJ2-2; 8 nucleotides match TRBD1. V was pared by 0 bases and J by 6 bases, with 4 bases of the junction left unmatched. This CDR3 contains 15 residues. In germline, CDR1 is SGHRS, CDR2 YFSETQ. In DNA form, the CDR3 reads TGCGCCAGCAGCTTGGTCAGGGGGCGCGCCGGGGAGCTGTTTTTT. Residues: CASSLVRGRAGELFF.

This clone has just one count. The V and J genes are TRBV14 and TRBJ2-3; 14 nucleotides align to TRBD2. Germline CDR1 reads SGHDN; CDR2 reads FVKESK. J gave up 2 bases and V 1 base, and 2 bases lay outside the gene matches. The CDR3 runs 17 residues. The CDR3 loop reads CASSQGLAGGLTDTQYF. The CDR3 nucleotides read TGTGCCAGCAGCCAAGGACTAGCGGGAGGGCTCACAGATACGCAGTATTTT.

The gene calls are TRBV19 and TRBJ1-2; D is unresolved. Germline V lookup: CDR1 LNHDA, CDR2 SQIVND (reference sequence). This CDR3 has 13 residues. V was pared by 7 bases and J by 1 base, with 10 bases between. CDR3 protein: CASTPESNYGYTF. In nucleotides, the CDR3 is TGTGCCAGTACGCCGGAGAGTAACTATGGCTACACCTTC.

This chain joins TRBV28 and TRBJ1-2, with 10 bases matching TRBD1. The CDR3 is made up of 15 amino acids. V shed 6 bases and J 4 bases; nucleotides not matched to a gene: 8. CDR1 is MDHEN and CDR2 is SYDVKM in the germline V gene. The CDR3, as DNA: TGTGCCAGCAGCAAGGGACAGGGGACTCTCTATGGCTACACCTTC. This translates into CASSKGQGTLYGYTF.

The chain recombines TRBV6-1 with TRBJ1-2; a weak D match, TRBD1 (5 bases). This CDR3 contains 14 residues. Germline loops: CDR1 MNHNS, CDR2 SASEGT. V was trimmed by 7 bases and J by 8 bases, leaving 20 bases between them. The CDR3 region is CASTSRDGPRGYTF. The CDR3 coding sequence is TGTGCCAGCACTTCCCGGGACGGCCCTAGGGGCTACACCTTC.

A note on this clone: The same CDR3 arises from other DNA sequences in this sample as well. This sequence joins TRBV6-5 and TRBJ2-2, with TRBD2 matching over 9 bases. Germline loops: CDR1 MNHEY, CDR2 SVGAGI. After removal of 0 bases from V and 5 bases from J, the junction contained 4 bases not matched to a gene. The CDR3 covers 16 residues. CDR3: CASSYSILAGTGELFF. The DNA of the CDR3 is TGTGCCAGCAGTTACTCGATCCTAGCGGGGACCGGGGAGCTGTTTTTT.

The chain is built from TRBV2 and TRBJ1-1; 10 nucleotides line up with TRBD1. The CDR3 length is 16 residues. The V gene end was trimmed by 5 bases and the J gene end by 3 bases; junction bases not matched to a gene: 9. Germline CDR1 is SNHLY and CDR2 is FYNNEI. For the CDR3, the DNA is TGTGCCAGCAGTCTTCGGACAGGGGGGCCCTACACTGAAGCTTTCTTT. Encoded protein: CASSLRTGGPYTEAFF.

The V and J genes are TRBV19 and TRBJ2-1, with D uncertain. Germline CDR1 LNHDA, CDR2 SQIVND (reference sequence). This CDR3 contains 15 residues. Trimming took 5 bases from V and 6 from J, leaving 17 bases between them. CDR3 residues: CASSRPQSGGNEQFF. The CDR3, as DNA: TGTGCCAGTAGTCGACCCCAGTCGGGCGGCAATGAGCAGTTCTTC.

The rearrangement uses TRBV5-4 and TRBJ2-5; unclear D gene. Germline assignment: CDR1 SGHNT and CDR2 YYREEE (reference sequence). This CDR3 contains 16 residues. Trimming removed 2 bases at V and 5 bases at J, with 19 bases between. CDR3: CASSLPPGLEPETQYF. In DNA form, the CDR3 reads TGTGCCAGCAGCTTACCTCCGGGCCTCGAGCCGGAGACCCAGTACTTC.

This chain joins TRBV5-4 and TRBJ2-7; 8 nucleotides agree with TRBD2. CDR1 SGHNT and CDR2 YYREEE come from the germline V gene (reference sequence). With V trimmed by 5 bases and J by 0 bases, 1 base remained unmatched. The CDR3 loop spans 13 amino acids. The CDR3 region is CASRTSGSYEQYF. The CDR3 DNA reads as TGTGCCAGCAGAACTAGCGGCTCCTACGAGCAGTACTTC.

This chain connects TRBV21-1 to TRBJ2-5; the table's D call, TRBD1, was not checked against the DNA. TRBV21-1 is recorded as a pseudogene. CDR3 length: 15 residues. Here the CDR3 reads CASSKVRQYQETQYF. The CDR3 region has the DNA TGTGCCAGCAGCAAAGTACGCCAGTACCAAGAGACCCAGTACTTC.

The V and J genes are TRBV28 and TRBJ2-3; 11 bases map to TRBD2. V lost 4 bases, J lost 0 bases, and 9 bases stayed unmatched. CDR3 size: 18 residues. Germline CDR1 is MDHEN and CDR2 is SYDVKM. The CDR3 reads CASSSLAGVLKSTDTQYF. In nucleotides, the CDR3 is TGTGCCAGCAGTTCACTAGCGGGAGTTTTAAAAAGCACAGATACGCAGTATTTT.

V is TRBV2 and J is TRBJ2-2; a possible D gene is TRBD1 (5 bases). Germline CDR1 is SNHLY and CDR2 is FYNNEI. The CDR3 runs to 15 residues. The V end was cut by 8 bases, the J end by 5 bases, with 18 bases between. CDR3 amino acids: CASATGGAGTGELFF. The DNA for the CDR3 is TGTGCCAGCGCCACTGGTGGGGCCGGTACCGGGGAGCTGTTTTTT.

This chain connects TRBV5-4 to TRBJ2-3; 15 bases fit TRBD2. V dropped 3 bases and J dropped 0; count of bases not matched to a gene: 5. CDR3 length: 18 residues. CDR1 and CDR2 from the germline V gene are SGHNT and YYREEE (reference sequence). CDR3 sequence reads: CASSSGLAGGLSTDTQYF. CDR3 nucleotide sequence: TGTGCCAGCAGCTCGGGACTAGCGGGAGGTCTTAGCACAGATACGCAGTATTTT.

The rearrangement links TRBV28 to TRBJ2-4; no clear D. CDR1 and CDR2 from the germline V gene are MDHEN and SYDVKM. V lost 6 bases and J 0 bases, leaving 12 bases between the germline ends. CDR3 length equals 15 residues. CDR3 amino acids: CASRPRHLAKNIQYF. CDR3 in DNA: TGTGCCAGCAGACCCCGACATTTAGCCAAAAACATTCAGTACTTC.

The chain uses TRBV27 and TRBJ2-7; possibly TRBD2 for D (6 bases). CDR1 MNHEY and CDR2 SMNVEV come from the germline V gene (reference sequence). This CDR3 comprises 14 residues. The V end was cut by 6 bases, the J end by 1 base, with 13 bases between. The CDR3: CASRTLSGSYEQYF. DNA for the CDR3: TGTGCCAGCAGGACCCTTAGCGGTTCCTACGAGCAGTACTTC.

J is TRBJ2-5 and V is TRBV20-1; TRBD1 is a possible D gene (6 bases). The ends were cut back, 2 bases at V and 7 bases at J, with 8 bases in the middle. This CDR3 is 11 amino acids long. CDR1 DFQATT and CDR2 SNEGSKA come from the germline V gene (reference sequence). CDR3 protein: CSARQGGTQYF. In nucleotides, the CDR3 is TGCAGTGCTAGACAAGGGGGGACCCAGTACTTC.

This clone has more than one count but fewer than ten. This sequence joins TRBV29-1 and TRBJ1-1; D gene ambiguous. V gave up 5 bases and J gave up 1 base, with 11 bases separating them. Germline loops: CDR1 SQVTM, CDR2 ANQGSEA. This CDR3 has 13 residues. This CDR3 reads CSVSPLGNTEAFF. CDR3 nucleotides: TGCAGCGTTTCACCCCTTGGGAACACTGAAGCTTTCTTT.

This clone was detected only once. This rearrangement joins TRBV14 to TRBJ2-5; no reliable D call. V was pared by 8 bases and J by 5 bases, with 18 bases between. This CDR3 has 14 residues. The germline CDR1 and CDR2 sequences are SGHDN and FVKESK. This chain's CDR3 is CASSVNRGYETQYF. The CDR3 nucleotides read TGTGCCAGCTCTGTTAACAGAGGTTACGAGACCCAGTACTTC.

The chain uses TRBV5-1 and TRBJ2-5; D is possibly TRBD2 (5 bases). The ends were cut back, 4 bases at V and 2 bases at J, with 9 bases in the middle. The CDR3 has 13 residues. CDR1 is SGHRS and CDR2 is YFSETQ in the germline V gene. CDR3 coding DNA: TGCGCCAGCAGCCTAGAGGGACAAGAGACCCAGTACTTC. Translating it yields CASSLEGQETQYF.

CDR3 sequence: CASGATGGTDTQYF. The CDR3 nucleotides read TGCGCCAGCGGGGCGACAGGGGGCACAGATACGCAGTATTTT. This chain joins TRBV5-1 and TRBJ2-3; 8 nucleotides align to TRBD1. The V gene's germline CDR1 is SGHRS and CDR2 YFSETQ. CDR3 length: 14 residues. Trimming cost V 7 bases and J 1 base; bases outside gene matches: 5. The whole variable domain, remainder taken from reference TRBV5-1 and TRBJ2-3, is KAGVTQTPRYLIKTRGQQVTLSCSPISGHRSVSWYQQTPGQGLQFLFEYFSETQRNKGNFPGRFSGRQFSNSRSEMNVSTLELGDSALYLCASGATGGTDTQYFGPGTRLTVL.

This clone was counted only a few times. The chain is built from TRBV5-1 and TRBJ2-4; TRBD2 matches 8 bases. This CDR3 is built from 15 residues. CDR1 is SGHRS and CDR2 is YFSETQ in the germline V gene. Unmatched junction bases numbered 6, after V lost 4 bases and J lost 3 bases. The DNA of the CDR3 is TGCGCCAGCAGCCCGGGAGGGAGCGGCAAAAACATTCAGTACTTC. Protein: CASSPGGSGKNIQYF.